This T cell receptor (beta chain) emerged from a study of blood T cells in healthy people across ages. Study as a whole: Template switching caught about one barcoded beta molecule for each two T cells. Overall study results and limits: The study regarded diversity estimates from one million T cells as underestimates.

The second PCR ran about 6 to 12 cycles with a sample-barcoded 5' primer and J-beta primers. TCRdb called the 5' RACE reads again in MiXCR, with one record for every CDR3 protein. The sample includes 500,000 to 600,000 distinct CDR3 sequences, roughly 28% of them seen just once. A remark on this clonotype: Its antigen is as yet unknown.

V was cut by 5 bases and J by 7 bases, with 6 bases left in between. This CDR3 is built from 12 residues. The V gene's germline CDR1 is ENHRY and CDR2 SYGVKD. The authors drew around 9.3 milliliters of peripheral blood from each donor. Source material: blood. The receptor was isolated from an older woman in good health. The chain couples TRBV10-3 to TRBJ1-6; D remains ambiguous. The CDR3 sequence is CAISIGNSPLHF. CDR3 nucleotides: TGTGCCATCAGTATAGGGAATTCACCCCTCCACTTT.